The entry below describes one T cell receptor beta chain. Clones were read by immunoSEQ multiplex PCR, and TCRdb kept only the in-frame ones, dropping some. The sample records tens of thousands of clones, 92% being singletons. These data originate in a study of control samples from healthy donors and cancer patients. Per the germline V gene, CDR1 is SGHKS and CDR2 is YYEKEE (reference sequence). The J segment lost 6 bases and the V segment lost 5 bases, leaving 23 bases of the junction unmatched. The CDR3 extends over 19 amino acids. This chain joins TRBV5-5 and TRBJ1-5; the match to TRBD1 covers 7 bases. This sequence originates from a middle-aged man with colorectal cancer. Source material: PBMCs. The CDR3 sequence is CASRWETGIIRVVSQPQHF. The CDR3 DNA is TGTGCCAGCAGGTGGGAGACAGGGATTATTAGGGTGGTGAGTCAGCCCCAGCATTTT.